This passage covers 8 T cell receptor beta chains from one sample sequenced in a study of OX40 agonist ivuxolimab in advanced cancers. Measured with immunoSEQ multiplex PCR; TCRdb has only the in-frame clones, and not every one. The repertoire holds some 37,000 clones, over 75% seen once, with roughly 23% in the top ten. The sequencing here drew on CD4+ or CD8+ T cells sorted from blood, taken in a trial of the OX40 agonist ivuxolimab. These receptors all stem from an adult with an advanced solid tumor such as melanoma, head and neck, liver or kidney cancer.

J is TRBJ2-7 and V is TRBV5-4; D is perhaps TRBD1 (5 bases). In germline, CDR1 is SGHNT, CDR2 YYREEE (reference sequence). This CDR3 has 12 amino acids. V lost 1 base to trimming and J lost 6 bases, with 8 bases between them. The CDR3 sequence: CASSLLGREQYF. For the CDR3, the DNA is TGTGCCAGCAGCTTGCTGGGGCGCGAGCAGTACTTC. The entire variable domain, with the rest obtained from reference TRBV5-4 and TRBJ2-7, is as follows: ETGVTQSPTHLIKTRGQQVTLRCSSQSGHNTVSWYQQALGQGPQFIFQYYREEENGRGNFPPRFSGLQFPNYSSELNVNALELDDSALYLCASSLLGREQYFGPGTRLTVT.

This chain joins TRBV6-5 and TRBJ2-5, with 7 bases matching TRBD2. Per germline, CDR1 MNHEY and CDR2 SVGAGI. V lost 5 bases and J lost 1; bases outside the gene matches: 7. The CDR3 contains 15 residues. The CDR3 spells CASSLSGGSQETQYF. The CDR3 coding sequence is TGTGCCAGCAGTCTTTCCGGGGGGAGCCAAGAGACCCAGTACTTC.

The V and J genes are TRBV30 and TRBJ1-1; D gene unclear. Germline V gives CDR1 GTSNPN, CDR2 SVGIG (reference sequence). V dropped 0 bases and J dropped 1 base, with 6 bases sitting between them. The CDR3 loop spans 13 amino acids. In DNA form, the CDR3 reads TGTGCCTGGAGTGTTGCGAGGAACACTGAAGCTTTCTTT. It is translated as CAWSVARNTEAFF.

This clone came up once. The V and J genes are TRBV11-2 and TRBJ1-3, with D perhaps matching TRBD1 (6 bases). Germline loops: CDR1 SGHAT, CDR2 FQNNGV. The CDR3 covers 16 residues. The V end was cut by 6 bases, the J end by 6 bases, with 21 bases between. The CDR3: CASRAFLVKGENTIYF. The CDR3 DNA reads TGTGCCAGCAGAGCCTTCCTAGTGAAGGGGGAAAACACCATATATTTT.

The chain uses TRBV27 and TRBJ2-7; no firm D call. The germline gives CDR1 MNHEY, CDR2 SMNVEV (reference sequence). This CDR3 is built from 13 residues. V was pared by 5 bases and J by 3 bases, with 11 bases between. The CDR3 sequence: CASSPSLGYEQYF. CDR3 DNA: TGTGCCAGCAGTCCGTCCCTGGGCTACGAGCAGTACTTC.

This chain joins TRBV12-5 and TRBJ2-3; either TRBD1 or TRBD2 may supply D (5 bases each). Germline lookup yields CDR1 LGHNT and CDR2 FRNRAP. The CDR3 extends over 15 amino acids. The V end lost 5 bases, the J end lost 0 bases, and 12 bases lay between the germline ends. The CDR3 reads CASGPGRTSTDTQYF. CDR3 sequence (DNA): TGTGCTAGTGGTCCGGGACGGACGAGCACAGATACGCAGTATTTT.

The rearrangement links TRBV27 to TRBJ2-2; 7 bases match TRBD1. Germline CDR1 and CDR2: MNHEY and SMNVEV (reference sequence). This CDR3 spans 12 amino acids. The J segment lost 8 bases and the V segment lost 5 bases, leaving 2 bases of the junction unmatched. The CDR3 sequence is CASSEGAGELFF. The CDR3 DNA sequence: TGTGCCAGCAGTGAGGGGGCTGGGGAGCTGTTTTTT.

The genes are TRBV11-2 and TRBJ2-2; D uncertain. Trimming took off 3 bases at V and 9 bases at J, with 14 bases between the two ends. Per germline, CDR1 SGHAT and CDR2 FQNNGV. The CDR3 is 14 residues long. The CDR3 DNA follows: TGTGCCAGCAGCTTGCCGGAAACACCGAGGGAGCTGTTTTTT. Translation: CASSLPETPRELFF.